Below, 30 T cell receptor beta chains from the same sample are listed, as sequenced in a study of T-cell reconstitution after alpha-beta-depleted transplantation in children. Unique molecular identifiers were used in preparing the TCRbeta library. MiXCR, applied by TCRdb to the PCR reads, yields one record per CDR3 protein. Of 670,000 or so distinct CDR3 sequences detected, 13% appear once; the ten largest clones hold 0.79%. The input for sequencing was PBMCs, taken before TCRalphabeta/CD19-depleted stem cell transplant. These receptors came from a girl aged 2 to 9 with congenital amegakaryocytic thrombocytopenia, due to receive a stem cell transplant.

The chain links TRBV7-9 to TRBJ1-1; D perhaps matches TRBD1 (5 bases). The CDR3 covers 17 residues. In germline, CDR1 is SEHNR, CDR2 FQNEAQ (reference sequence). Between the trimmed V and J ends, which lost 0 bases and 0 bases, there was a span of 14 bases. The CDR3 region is CASSLAAVGRVNTEAFF. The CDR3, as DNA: TGTGCCAGCAGCTTAGCCGCAGTGGGCAGGGTGAACACTGAAGCTTTCTTT.

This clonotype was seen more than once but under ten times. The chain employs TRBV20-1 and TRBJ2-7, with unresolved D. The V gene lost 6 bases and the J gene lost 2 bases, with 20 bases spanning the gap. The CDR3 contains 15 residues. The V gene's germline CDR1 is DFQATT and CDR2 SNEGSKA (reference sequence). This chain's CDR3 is CSARMLGQTPYEQYF. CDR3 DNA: TGCAGTGCCAGGATGTTGGGCCAGACCCCCTACGAGCAGTACTTC.

CDR3 in DNA: TGTGCCAGCAGTTGGGTACAGGGGTCCGGGGAGCTGTTTTTT. It is translated as CASSWVQGSGELFF. The gene calls are TRBV6-5 and TRBJ2-2, with TRBD1 matching 7 bases. The germline V gene encodes CDR1 MNHEY and CDR2 SVGAGI. Trimming cost V 4 bases and J 6 bases; bases outside gene matches: 5. This CDR3 comprises 14 residues.

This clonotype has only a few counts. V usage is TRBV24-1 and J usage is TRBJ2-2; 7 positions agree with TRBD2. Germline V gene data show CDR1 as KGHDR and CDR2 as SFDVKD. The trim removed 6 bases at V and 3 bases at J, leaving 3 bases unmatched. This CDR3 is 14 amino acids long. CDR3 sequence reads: CATSRGRDTGELFF. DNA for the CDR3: TGTGCCACCAGTAGAGGGAGGGACACCGGGGAGCTGTTTTTT.

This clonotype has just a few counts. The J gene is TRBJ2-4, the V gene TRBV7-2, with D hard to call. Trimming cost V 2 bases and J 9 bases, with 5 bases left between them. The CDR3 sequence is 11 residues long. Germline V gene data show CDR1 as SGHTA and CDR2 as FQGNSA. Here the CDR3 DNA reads TGTGCCAGCAGCTTACCCGGCATTCAGTACTTC. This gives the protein CASSLPGIQYF.

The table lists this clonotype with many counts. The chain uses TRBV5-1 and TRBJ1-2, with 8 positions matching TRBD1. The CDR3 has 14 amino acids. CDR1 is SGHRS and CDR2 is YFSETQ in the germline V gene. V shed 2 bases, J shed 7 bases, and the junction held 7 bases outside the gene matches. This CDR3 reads CASSLWTGQAGYTF. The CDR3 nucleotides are TGCGCCAGCAGCTTATGGACAGGGCAAGCTGGCTACACCTTC. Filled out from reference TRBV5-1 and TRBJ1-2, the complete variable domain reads KAGVTQTPRYLIKTRGQQVTLSCSPISGHRSVSWYQQTPGQGLQFLFEYFSETQRNKGNFPGRFSGRQFSNSRSEMNVSTLELGDSALYLCASSLWTGQAGYTFGSGTRLTVV.

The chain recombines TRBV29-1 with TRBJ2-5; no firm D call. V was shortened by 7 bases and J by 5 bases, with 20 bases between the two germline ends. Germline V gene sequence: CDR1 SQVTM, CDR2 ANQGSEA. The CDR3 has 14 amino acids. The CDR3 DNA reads TGCAGCGCTAAACCTACAGAGAACCCTGAGACCCAGTACTTC. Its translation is CSAKPTENPETQYF.

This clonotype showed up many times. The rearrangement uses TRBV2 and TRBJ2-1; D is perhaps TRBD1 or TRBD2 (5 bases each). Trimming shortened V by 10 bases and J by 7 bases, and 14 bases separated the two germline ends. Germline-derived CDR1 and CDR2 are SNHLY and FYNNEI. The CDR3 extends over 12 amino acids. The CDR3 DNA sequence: TGTGCCAATCCGACCGGGGCGAATGAGCAGTTCTTC. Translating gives CANPTGANEQFF. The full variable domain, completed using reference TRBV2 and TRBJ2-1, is EPEVTQTPSHQVTQMGQEVILRCVPISNHLYFYWYRQILGQKVEFLVSFYNNEISEKSEIFDDQFSVERPDGSNFTLKIRSTKLEDSAMYFCANPTGANEQFFGPGTRLTVL.

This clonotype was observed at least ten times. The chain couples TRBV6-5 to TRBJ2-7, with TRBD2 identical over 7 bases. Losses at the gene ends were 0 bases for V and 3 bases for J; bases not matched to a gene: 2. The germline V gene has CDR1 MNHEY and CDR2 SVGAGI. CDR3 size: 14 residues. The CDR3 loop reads CASSYSRGNYEQYF. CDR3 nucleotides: TGTGCCAGCAGTTACTCGCGGGGGAACTACGAGCAGTACTTC.

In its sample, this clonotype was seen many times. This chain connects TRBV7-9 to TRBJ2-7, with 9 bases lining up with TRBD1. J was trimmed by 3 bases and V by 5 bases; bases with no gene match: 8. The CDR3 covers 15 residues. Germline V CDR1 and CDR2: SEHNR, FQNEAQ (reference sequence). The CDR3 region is CASSRPDRGVYEQYF. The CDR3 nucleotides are TGTGCCAGCAGCCGCCCCGACAGGGGGGTCTACGAGCAGTACTTC.

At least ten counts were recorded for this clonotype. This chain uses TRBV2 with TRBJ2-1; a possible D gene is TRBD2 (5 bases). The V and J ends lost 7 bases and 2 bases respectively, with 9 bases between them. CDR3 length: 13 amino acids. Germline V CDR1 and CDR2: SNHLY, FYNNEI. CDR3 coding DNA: TGTGCCAGCAACCCTAGCACCTACAATGAGCAGTTCTTC. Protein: CASNPSTYNEQFF.

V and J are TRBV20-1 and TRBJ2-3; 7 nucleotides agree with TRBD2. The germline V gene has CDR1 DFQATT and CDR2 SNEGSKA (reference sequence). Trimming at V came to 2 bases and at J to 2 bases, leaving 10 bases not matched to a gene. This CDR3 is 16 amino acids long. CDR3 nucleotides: TGCAGTGCTAGAAGCGTCCAGGGAGGGATCACAGATACGCAGTATTTT. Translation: CSARSVQGGITDTQYF.

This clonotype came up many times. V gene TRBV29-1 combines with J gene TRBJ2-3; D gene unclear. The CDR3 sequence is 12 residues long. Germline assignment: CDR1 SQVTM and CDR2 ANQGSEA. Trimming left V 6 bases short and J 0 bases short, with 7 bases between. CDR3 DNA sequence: TGCAGCGTCCGGGCCAGCACAGATACGCAGTATTTT. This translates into CSVRASTDTQYF.

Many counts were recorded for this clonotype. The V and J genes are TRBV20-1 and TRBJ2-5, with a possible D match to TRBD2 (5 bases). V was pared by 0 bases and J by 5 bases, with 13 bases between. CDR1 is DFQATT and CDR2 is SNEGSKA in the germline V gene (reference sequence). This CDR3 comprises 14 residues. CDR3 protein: CSARDRAGEETQYF. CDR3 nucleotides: TGCAGTGCTAGAGATCGGGCCGGGGAGGAGACCCAGTACTTC.

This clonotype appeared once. In nucleotides, the CDR3 is TGTGCCAGCAGTTTAAGGCTAGCGGCAAGAAGCACAGATACGCAGTATTTT. Its protein product is CASSLRLAARSTDTQYF. The chain has TRBV12-3 or TRBV12-4 and TRBJ2-3; 7 bases map to TRBD2. J was trimmed by 0 bases and V by 2 bases; bases with no gene match: 8. The CDR3 runs to 17 residues.

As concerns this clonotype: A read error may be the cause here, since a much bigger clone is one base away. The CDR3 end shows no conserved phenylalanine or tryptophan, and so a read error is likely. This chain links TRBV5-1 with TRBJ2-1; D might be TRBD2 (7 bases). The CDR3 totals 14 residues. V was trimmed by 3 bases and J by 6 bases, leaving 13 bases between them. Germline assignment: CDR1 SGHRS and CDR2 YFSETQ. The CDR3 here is CASSSLGGVNEQFI. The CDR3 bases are TGCGCCAGCAGCTCTTTAGGGGGGGTCAATGAGCAGTTCATC.

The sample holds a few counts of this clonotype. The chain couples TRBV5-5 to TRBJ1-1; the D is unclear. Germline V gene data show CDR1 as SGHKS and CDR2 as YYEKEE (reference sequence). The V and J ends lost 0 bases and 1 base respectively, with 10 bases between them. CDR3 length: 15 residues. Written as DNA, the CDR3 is TGTGCCAGCAGCTTGGTTGGGAATCCGAACACTGAAGCTTTCTTT. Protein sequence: CASSLVGNPNTEAFF.

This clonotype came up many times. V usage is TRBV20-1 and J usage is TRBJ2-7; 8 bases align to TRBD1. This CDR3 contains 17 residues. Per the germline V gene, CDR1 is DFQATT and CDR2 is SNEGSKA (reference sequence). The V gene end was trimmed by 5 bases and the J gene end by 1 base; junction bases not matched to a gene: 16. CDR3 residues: CSAFRVSGQGSSYEQYF. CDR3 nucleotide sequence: TGCAGTGCTTTCCGTGTTTCCGGACAGGGATCGTCCTACGAGCAGTACTTC.

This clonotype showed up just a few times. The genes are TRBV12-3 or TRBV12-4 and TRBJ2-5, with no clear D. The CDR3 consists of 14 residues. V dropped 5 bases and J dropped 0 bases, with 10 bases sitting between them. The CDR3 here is CASSRVGYQETQYF. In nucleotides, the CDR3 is TGTGCCAGCAGTCGGGTGGGGTACCAAGAGACCCAGTACTTC.

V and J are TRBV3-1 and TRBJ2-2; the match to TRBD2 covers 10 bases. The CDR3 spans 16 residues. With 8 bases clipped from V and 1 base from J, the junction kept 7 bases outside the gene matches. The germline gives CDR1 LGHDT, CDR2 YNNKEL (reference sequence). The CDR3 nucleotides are TGTGCCAGCGCGGAAGCGGGAGGGGTGAACACCGGGGAGCTGTTTTTT. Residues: CASAEAGGVNTGELFF. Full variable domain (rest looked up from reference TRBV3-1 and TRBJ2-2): DTAVSQTPKYLVTQMGNDKSIKCEQNLGHDTMYWYKQDSKKFLKIMFSYNNKELIINETVPNRFSPKSPDKAHLNLHINSLELGDSAVYFCASAEAGGVNTGELFFGEGSRLTVL.

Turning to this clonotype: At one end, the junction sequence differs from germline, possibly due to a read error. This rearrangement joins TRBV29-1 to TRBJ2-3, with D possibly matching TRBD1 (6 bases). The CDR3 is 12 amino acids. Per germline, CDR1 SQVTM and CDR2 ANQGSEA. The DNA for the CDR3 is TGCAGCGTTGCCAGGGGCACAGATATGCAGTATTTT. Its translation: CSVARGTDMQYF.

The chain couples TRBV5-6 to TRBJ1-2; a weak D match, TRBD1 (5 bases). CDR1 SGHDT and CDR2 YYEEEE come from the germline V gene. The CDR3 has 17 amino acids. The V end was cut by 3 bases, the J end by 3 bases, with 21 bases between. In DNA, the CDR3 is TGTGCCAGCAGCTCGGACGGCCTGGGGACCGCCTACTATGGCTACACCTTC. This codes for CASSSDGLGTAYYGYTF.

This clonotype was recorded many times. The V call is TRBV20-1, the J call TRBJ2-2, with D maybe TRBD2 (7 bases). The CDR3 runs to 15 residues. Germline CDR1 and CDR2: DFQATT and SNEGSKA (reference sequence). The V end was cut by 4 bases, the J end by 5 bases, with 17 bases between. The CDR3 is CSAILGGAGTGELFF. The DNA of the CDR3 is TGCAGTGCTATCCTAGGGGGGGCGGGGACCGGGGAGCTGTTTTTT.

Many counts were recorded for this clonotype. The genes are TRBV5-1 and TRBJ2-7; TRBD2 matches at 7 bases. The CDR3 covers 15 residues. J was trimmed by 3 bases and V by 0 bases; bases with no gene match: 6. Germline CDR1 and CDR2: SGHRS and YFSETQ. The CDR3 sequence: CASSLEAGTSYEQYF. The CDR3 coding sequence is TGCGCCAGCAGCTTGGAAGCGGGGACCAGCTACGAGCAGTACTTC.

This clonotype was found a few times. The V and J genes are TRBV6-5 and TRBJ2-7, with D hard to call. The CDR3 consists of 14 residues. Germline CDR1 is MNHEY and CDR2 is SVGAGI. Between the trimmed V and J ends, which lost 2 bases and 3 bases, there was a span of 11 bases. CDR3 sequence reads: CASSYDSSLYEQYF. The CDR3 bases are TGTGCCAGCAGTTACGATTCCTCCCTCTACGAGCAGTACTTC.

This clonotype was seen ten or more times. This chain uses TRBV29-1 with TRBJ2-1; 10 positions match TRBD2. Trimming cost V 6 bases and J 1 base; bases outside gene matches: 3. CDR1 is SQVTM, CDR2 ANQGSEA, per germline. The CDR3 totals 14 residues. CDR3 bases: TGCAGCGTCACGACTAGCGGGTCCTACAATGAGCAGTTCTTC. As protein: CSVTTSGSYNEQFF.

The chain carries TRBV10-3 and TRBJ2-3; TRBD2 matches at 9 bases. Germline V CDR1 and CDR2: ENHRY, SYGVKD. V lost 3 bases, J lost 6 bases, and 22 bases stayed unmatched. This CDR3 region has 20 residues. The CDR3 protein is CAISDHPAPLAGLGMDTQYF. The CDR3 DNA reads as TGTGCCATCAGTGACCATCCCGCCCCTCTAGCGGGATTAGGTATGGATACGCAGTATTTT.

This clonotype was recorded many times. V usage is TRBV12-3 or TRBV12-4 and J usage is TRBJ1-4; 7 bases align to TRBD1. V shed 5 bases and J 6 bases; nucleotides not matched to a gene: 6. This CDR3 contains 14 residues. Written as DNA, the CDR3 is TGTGCCAGCAGTCCCCGGGACAGTCATGAAAAACTGTTTTTT. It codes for CASSPRDSHEKLFF.

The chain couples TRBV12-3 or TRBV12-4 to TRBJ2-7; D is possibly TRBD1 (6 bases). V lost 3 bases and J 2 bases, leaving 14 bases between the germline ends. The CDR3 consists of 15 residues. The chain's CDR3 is CASSFGQGSPYEQYF. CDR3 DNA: TGTGCCAGCAGTTTCGGGCAGGGGAGCCCCTACGAGCAGTACTTC.

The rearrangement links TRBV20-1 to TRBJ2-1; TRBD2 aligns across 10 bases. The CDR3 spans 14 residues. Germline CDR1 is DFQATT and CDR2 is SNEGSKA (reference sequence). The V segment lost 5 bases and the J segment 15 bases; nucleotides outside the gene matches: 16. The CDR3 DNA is TGCAGTGCTCATGACCTAGCGGGAGATCATTGGACGTTCTTC. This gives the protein CSAHDLAGDHWTFF.